This entry lists 30 T cell receptor beta chains sequenced from one sample in a study of Ad26.COV2.S vaccination and SARS-CoV-2 variants. Specified treatment: 15 to 20 received Ad26.COV2.S at low or high dose, single or two shots; 5 received placebo; per-sample allocation not given. Day 63 after the first injection of vaccine or placebo was the sampling time. Method: immunoSEQ multiplex PCR; TCRdb's copy keeps in-frame clones and lacks some. The table records just over 350,000 clones, approximately 84% of them present only once. Sequences were derived from peripheral blood, sampled in a trial of Ad26.COV2.S vaccine versus placebo. Receptor source: a person between 18 and 65 years old who received the Ad26.COV2.S COVID-19 vaccine or a placebo.

J is TRBJ1-6 and V is TRBV12-2; the table calls TRBD1, which could not be checked here. TRBV12-2 is termed a pseudogene. This CDR3 comprises 14 residues. In DNA, the CDR3 is TGTGCAAGTCGCTTCTTCAGGGATAATTCACCCCTCCACTTT. Its protein is CASRFFRDNSPLHF.

This chain joins TRBV2 and TRBJ1-2; a weak D match, TRBD1 (5 bases). This CDR3 has 12 residues. Germline V gene sequence: CDR1 SNHLY, CDR2 FYNNEI. Trimming left V 10 bases short and J 10 bases short, with 19 bases between. CDR3 residues: CATRDPDRAYTF. The CDR3 bases are TGTGCCACCCGAGACCCAGACAGAGCCTACACCTTC.

The CDR3 DNA reads as TGCGCCAGCAGCTACAGTGTCTCTGGGGCCAACGTCCTGACTTTC. Encoded protein: CASSYSVSGANVLTF. This sequence joins TRBV5-1 and TRBJ2-6; D gene unclear. The CDR3 is 15 amino acids. Germline lookup yields CDR1 SGHRS and CDR2 YFSETQ. Trimming removed 3 bases at V and 0 bases at J, with 7 bases between. Using reference TRBV5-1 and TRBJ2-6 for the parts outside the CDR3, the full variable domain is KAGVTQTPRYLIKTRGQQVTLSCSPISGHRSVSWYQQTPGQGLQFLFEYFSETQRNKGNFPGRFSGRQFSNSRSEMNVSTLELGDSALYLCASSYSVSGANVLTFGAGSRLTVL.

CDR3 DNA: TGTGCCAGCAGCCCGACTAGCAGGGCTTGGACAGATACGCAGTATTTT. The encoded protein is CASSPTSRAWTDTQYF. The chain employs TRBV7-2 and TRBJ2-3, with TRBD2 matching 7 bases. There are 16 residues in the CDR3. CDR1 and CDR2 from the germline V gene are SGHTA and FQGNSA. V trimming: 5 bases; J trimming: 3 bases; junction bases outside the gene matches: 11.

This clone was detected once. CDR3 in DNA: TGTGCCAGCAGCGGAGGAGATATCGAGCAGTACTTC. Protein product: CASSGGDIEQYF. The chain recombines TRBV9 with TRBJ2-7; D is unclear. Germline lookup yields CDR1 SGDLS and CDR2 YYNGEE. The V gene lost 3 bases and the J gene lost 6 bases, with 10 bases spanning the gap. The CDR3 spans 12 residues. Together with reference TRBV9 and TRBJ2-7, the CDR3 gives the full variable domain: DSGVTQTPKHLITATGQRVTLRCSPRSGDLSVYWYQQSLDQGLQFLIQYYNGEERAKGNILERFSAQQFPDLHSELNLSSLELGDSALYFCASSGGDIEQYFGPGTRLTVT.

The rearrangement links TRBV6-1 to TRBJ2-1, with 12 positions matching TRBD2. This CDR3 comprises 18 residues. Germline CDR1 and CDR2: MNHNS and SASEGT. V lost 1 base, J lost 3 bases, and 7 bases stayed unmatched. CDR3 residues: CASSEVLAGGILYNEQFF. The CDR3 region has the DNA TGTGCCAGCAGTGAAGTACTAGCGGGAGGTATCCTCTACAATGAGCAGTTCTTC.

The J gene is TRBJ1-1, the V gene TRBV10-3; no reliable D call. V was clipped by 0 bases and J by 5 bases, with 10 bases between them. The CDR3 is 14 residues long. Looked up from germline, CDR1 is ENHRY and CDR2 is SYGVKD. CDR3 protein: CAISESGVVTEAFF. Written as DNA, the CDR3 is TGTGCCATCAGTGAGTCTGGTGTCGTGACTGAAGCTTTCTTT.

This clone has a single count. The rearrangement joins TRBV6-5 to TRBJ2-1; D ambiguous. Looked up from germline, CDR1 is MNHEY and CDR2 is SVGAGI. Trimming took off 0 bases at V and 4 bases at J, with 4 bases between the two ends. The CDR3 has 13 amino acids. The CDR3 region has the DNA TGTGCCAGCAGTTACTCCACTTACAATGAGCAGTTCTTC. The encoded protein is CASSYSTYNEQFF.

The chain recombines TRBV4-1 with TRBJ2-5; perhaps TRBD2 as D (7 bases). This CDR3 spans 14 amino acids. Trimming cost V 5 bases and J 0 bases, with 10 bases left between them. CDR1 is MGHRA, CDR2 YSYEKL, per germline. The CDR3 DNA follows: TGCGCCAGCAGCGGGGGGGACAACCAAGAGACCCAGTACTTC. Translating gives CASSGGDNQETQYF.

The chain combines TRBV9 with TRBJ1-6; perhaps TRBD1 as D (6 bases). The germline CDR1 and CDR2 sequences are SGDLS and YYNGEE. V lost 10 bases and J 7 bases, leaving 15 bases between the germline ends. The CDR3 has 13 amino acids. For the CDR3, the DNA is TGTGCCGGGGGCCGGGACCCGAATTCACCCCTCCACTTT. This translates into CAGGRDPNSPLHF. The full variable domain, completed using reference TRBV9 and TRBJ1-6, is DSGVTQTPKHLITATGQRVTLRCSPRSGDLSVYWYQQSLDQGLQFLIQYYNGEERAKGNILERFSAQQFPDLHSELNLSSLELGDSALYFCAGGRDPNSPLHFGNGTRLTVT.

This clone appeared a few times. The CDR3 coding sequence is TGTGCCAGCAGTTTATCTCAGTCTGGAAACACCATATATTTT. Translation gives CASSLSQSGNTIYF. The V call is TRBV28, the J call TRBJ1-3; no definite D call. CDR3 size: 14 residues. Trimming took off 1 base at V and 1 base at J, with 5 bases between the two ends. CDR1 and CDR2 (germline): MDHEN, SYDVKM.

The J gene is TRBJ2-3, the V gene TRBV6-6, with D maybe TRBD2 (6 bases). This CDR3 contains 12 residues. CDR1 and CDR2 from the germline V gene are MNHNY and SVGAGI (reference sequence). Trimming pared 5 bases from V and 10 bases from J, leaving 13 bases between. Here the CDR3 DNA reads TGTGCCAGCAGTCCGGACTATCCAGCGCAGTATTTT. This translates into CASSPDYPAQYF.

The rearrangement joins TRBV24-1 to TRBJ2-1; 7 bases match TRBD1. There are 13 residues in the CDR3. The ends lost 2 bases at V and 10 bases at J; junction bases unmatched: 4. The germline V gene has CDR1 KGHDR and CDR2 SFDVKD. Written as DNA, the CDR3 is TGTGCCACCAGTGATTCCAACAGGGGAGAGCAGTTCTTC. The encoded protein is CATSDSNRGEQFF.

The chain carries TRBV7-9 and TRBJ2-1; D is uncertain. Germline values: CDR1 SEHNR, CDR2 FQNEAQ (reference sequence). The CDR3 runs 11 residues. V was clipped by 5 bases and J by 6 bases, with 5 bases between them. This CDR3 is CASSPGNEQFF. In nucleotides, the CDR3 is TGTGCCAGCAGCCCGGGCAATGAGCAGTTCTTC.

V gene TRBV28 combines with J gene TRBJ2-7; maybe TRBD1 (6 bases). Germline loops: CDR1 MDHEN, CDR2 SYDVKM. The V end lost 1 base, the J end lost 6 bases, and 7 bases lay between the germline ends. The CDR3 consists of 12 residues. The CDR3 DNA follows: TGTGCCAGCAGTTTATCAGGGGCCGAGCAGTACTTC. Its translation: CASSLSGAEQYF.

The chain carries TRBV10-2 and TRBJ1-5; D is undetermined. The CDR3 is made up of 13 amino acids. Looked up from germline, CDR1 is WSHSY and CDR2 is SAAADI. With 6 bases removed from V and 2 bases from J, the gap between germline ends came to 8 bases. CDR3 residues: CASRSDGNQPQHF. The CDR3 DNA is TGCGCCAGCAGATCTGACGGCAATCAGCCCCAGCATTTT.

The chain recombines TRBV5-4 with TRBJ2-5; tentatively, D is TRBD1 (6 bases). Per germline, CDR1 SGHNT and CDR2 YYREEE (reference sequence). V was clipped by 0 bases and J by 3 bases, with 9 bases between them. The CDR3 totals 14 residues. The CDR3 protein is CASSLDRVEETQYF. Here the CDR3 DNA reads TGTGCCAGCAGCTTGGACAGGGTCGAAGAGACCCAGTACTTC.

The chain couples TRBV6-2 or TRBV6-3 to TRBJ2-7; 7 bases agree with TRBD2. The CDR3 totals 14 residues. V was clipped by 4 bases and J by 0 bases; unmatched bases: 3. Germline loops: CDR1 MNHEY, CDR2 SVGEGT. DNA for the CDR3: TGTGCCAGCAGTTGGCGGGAGCCCTCCTACGAGCAGTACTTC. It specifies CASSWREPSYEQYF.

The V gene is TRBV30, the J gene TRBJ2-7; D not resolved. This CDR3 spans 11 amino acids. Germline loops: CDR1 GTSNPN, CDR2 SVGIG (reference sequence). V was pared by 6 bases and J by 3 bases, with 9 bases between. The CDR3 here is CACRLNYEQYF. In DNA form, the CDR3 reads TGTGCCTGCAGACTTAACTACGAGCAGTACTTC.

The CDR3 region is CASSVAPRGGAYYNEQFF. The CDR3 DNA reads as TGTGCCAGCAGCGTAGCCCCACGAGGGGGAGCCTACTACAATGAGCAGTTCTTC. V and J are TRBV9 and TRBJ2-1, with D perhaps TRBD1 (6 bases). The CDR3 loop spans 18 amino acids. Germline CDR1 and CDR2: SGDLS and YYNGEE. V was pared by 0 bases and J by 3 bases, with 19 bases between.

The rearrangement links TRBV27 to TRBJ2-5; no firm D call. Trimming took 6 bases from V and 3 from J, leaving 11 bases between them. The germline CDR1 and CDR2 sequences are MNHEY and SMNVEV (reference sequence). The CDR3 is made up of 13 amino acids. The CDR3 region is CASSADGKETQYF. In DNA form, the CDR3 reads TGTGCCAGCAGCGCCGACGGAAAAGAGACCCAGTACTTC.

This clone was seen a few times. The gene calls are TRBV4-1 and TRBJ2-2; 9 nucleotides agree with TRBD2. CDR1 and CDR2 (germline): MGHRA, YSYEKL. This CDR3 is built from 15 residues. V was pared by 0 bases and J by 5 bases, with 1 base of the junction left unmatched. The CDR3 DNA reads TGCGCCAGCAGCCAAGAAGCGGGAGGTACCGGGGAGCTGTTTTTT. Translated, it gives CASSQEAGGTGELFF.

The chain recombines TRBV2 with TRBJ1-5; no clear D gene. The CDR3 runs to 14 residues. V dropped 4 bases and J dropped 4 bases, with 11 bases sitting between them. The germline V gene encodes CDR1 SNHLY and CDR2 FYNNEI. The CDR3 DNA reads as TGTGCCAGCAGTGTGCCGGAGGGTAATCAGCCCCAGCATTTT. Translating it yields CASSVPEGNQPQHF.

This sequence joins TRBV30 and TRBJ2-1; 11 nucleotides align to TRBD2. Germline V lookup: CDR1 GTSNPN, CDR2 SVGIG (reference sequence). The V and J ends lost 1 base and 9 bases, in that order; junction bases with no gene match: 17. The CDR3 is made up of 18 amino acids. The CDR3 loop reads CAWSGISTSGKGKGEQFF. DNA of the CDR3: TGTGCCTGGAGTGGGATATCGACTAGCGGGAAGGGTAAGGGTGAGCAGTTCTTC.

V gene TRBV15 combines with J gene TRBJ2-2; 10 bases align to TRBD1. This CDR3 comprises 18 residues. The V gene's germline CDR1 is LNHNV and CDR2 YYDKDF (reference sequence). Unmatched junction bases numbered 12, after V lost 1 base and J lost 7 bases. CDR3 in DNA: TGTGCCACCAGCAGAGTGCTTCCGGGACAGGGGCCACACGGGGAGCTGTTTTTT. Its protein is CATSRVLPGQGPHGELFF.

The V gene is TRBV6-4, the J gene TRBJ2-7, with 8 nucleotides matching TRBD2. The CDR3 covers 14 residues. The junction had 9 bases not matched to a gene; V was cut back by 5 bases and J by 6 bases. The germline V gene has CDR1 MRHNA and CDR2 SNTAGT. As DNA, the CDR3 is TGTGCCAGCAGTCCCATAGCGGGACGGTCCGAGCAGTACTTC. Protein: CASSPIAGRSEQYF.

V usage is TRBV19 and J usage is TRBJ1-2; no clear D gene. The CDR3 runs 14 residues. The V end was cut by 3 bases, the J end by 0 bases, with 8 bases between. CDR1 and CDR2 from the germline V gene are LNHDA and SQIVND (reference sequence). The CDR3, as DNA: TGTGCCAGTAGTATTTGGGGTACTAACTATGGCTACACCTTC. It translates to CASSIWGTNYGYTF.

The chain recombines TRBV21-1 with TRBJ2-3; whether TRBD2, the table's D call, matches the DNA was not checked. TRBV21-1 is listed as a pseudogene. This CDR3 region has 18 residues. CDR3 region: CASSEIDGSAVSTDTQYF. DNA of the CDR3: TGTGCCAGCAGCGAAATTGATGGGTCGGCGGTTAGCACAGATACGCAGTATTTT.

This rearrangement joins TRBV27 to TRBJ2-7; 7 bases align to TRBD1. J was trimmed by 2 bases and V by 5 bases; bases with no gene match: 3. Germline V lookup: CDR1 MNHEY, CDR2 SMNVEV (reference sequence). This CDR3 region has 13 residues. The CDR3 DNA is TGTGCCAGCAGTCGACAGGGTCCCTACGAGCAGTACTTC. Protein sequence: CASSRQGPYEQYF.

The chain carries TRBV30 and TRBJ1-1; no reliable D call. The CDR3 runs 12 residues. Germline V gene sequence: CDR1 GTSNPN, CDR2 SVGIG (reference sequence). V lost 4 bases and J 3 bases, leaving 9 bases between the germline ends. The CDR3 nucleotides read TGTGCCTGGAAGTTCGGGTACACTGAAGCTTTCTTT. Translated: CAWKFGYTEAFF. The whole variable domain, filled in from reference TRBV30 and TRBJ1-1, reads SQTIHQWPATLVQPVGSPLSLECTVEGTSNPNLYWYRQAAGRGLQLLFYSVGIGQISSEVPQNLSASRPQDRQFILSSKKLLLSDSGFYLCAWKFGYTEAFFGQGTRLTVV.